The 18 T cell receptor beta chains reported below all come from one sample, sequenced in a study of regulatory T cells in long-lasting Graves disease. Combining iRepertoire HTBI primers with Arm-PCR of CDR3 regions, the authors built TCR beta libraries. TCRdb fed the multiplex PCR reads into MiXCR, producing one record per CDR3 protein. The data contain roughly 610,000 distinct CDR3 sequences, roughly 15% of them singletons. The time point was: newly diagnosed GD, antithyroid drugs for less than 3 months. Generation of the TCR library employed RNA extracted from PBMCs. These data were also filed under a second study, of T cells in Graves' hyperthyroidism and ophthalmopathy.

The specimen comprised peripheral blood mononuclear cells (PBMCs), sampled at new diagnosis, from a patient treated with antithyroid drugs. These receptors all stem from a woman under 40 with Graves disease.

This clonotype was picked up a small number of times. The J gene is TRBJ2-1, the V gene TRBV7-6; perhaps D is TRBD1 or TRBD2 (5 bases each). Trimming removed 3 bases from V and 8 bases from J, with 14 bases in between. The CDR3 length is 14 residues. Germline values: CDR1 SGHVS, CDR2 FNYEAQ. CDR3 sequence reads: CASSFIVGDDEQFF. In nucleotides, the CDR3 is TGTGCCAGCAGCTTCATCGTGGGGGACGATGAGCAGTTCTTC.

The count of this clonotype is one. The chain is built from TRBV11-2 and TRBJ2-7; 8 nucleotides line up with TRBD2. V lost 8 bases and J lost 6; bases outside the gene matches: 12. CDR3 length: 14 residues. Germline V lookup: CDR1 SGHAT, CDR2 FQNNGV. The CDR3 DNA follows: TGTGCCAGCCCACGAGCGGGAGTCAACAGCGAGCAGTACTTC. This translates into CASPRAGVNSEQYF.

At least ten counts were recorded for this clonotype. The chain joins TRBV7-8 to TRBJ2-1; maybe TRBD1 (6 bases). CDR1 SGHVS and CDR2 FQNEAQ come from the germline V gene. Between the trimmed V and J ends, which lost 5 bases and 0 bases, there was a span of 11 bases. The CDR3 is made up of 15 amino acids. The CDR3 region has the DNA TGTGCCAGCAGCATATACAGGGCCTCCTACAATGAGCAGTTCTTC. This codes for CASSIYRASYNEQFF.

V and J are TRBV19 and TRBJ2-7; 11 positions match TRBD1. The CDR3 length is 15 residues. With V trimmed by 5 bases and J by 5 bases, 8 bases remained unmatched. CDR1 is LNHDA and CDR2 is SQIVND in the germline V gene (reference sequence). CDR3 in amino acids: CASSRPGQGVDEQYF. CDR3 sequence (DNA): TGTGCCAGTAGTCGTCCGGGACAGGGGGTAGACGAGCAGTACTTC.

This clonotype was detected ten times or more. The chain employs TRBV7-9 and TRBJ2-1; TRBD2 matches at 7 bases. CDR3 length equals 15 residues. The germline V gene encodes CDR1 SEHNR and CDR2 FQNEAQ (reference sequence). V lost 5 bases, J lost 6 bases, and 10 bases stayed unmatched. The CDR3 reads CASSPAGTMTNEQFF. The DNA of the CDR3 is TGTGCCAGCAGCCCCGCCGGGACTATGACCAATGAGCAGTTCTTC.

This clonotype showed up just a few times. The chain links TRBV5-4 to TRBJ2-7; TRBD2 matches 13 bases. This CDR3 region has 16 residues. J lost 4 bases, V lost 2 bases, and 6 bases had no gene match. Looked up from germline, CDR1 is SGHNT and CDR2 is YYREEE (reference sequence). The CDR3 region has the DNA TGTGCCAGCAGCTTAGGCGTGGGACTAGCGGGATACGAGCAGTACTTC. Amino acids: CASSLGVGLAGYEQYF.

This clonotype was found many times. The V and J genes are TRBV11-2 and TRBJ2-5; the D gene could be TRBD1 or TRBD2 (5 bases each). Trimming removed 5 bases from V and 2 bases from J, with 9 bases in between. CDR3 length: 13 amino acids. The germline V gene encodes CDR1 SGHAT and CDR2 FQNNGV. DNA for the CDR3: TGTGCCAGCAGCGGGGGTATTCAAGAGACCCAGTACTTC. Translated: CASSGGIQETQYF.

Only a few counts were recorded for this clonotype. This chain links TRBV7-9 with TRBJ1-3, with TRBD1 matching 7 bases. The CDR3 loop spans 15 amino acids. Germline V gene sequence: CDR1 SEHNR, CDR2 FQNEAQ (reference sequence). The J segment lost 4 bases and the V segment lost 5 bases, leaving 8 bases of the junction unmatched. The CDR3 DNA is TGTGCCAGCAGCAAAGGAGGGGGCATCGGAAACACCATATATTTT. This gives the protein CASSKGGGIGNTIYF.

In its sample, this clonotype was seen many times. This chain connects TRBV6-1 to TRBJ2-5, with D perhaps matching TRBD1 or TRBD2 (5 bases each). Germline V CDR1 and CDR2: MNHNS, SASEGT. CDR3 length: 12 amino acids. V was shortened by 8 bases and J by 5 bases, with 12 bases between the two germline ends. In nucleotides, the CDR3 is TGTGCCAGCGAGGGGAACACCGAGACCCAGTACTTC. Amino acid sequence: CASEGNTETQYF.

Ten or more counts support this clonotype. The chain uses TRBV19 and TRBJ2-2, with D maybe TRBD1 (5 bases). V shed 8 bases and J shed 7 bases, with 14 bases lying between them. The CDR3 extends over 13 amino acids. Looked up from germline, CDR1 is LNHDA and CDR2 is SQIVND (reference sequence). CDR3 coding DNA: TGTGCCAGTGGGGCTCCGATTGACGGGGAGCTGTTTTTT. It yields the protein CASGAPIDGELFF.

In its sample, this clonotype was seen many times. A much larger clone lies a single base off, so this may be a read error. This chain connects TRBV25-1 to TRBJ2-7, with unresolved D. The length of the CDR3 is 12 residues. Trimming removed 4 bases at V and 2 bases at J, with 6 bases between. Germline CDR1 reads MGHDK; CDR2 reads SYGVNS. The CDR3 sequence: CASSVGTYEQYF. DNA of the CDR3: TGTGCCAGCAGTGTAGGGACCTACGAGCAGTACTTC.

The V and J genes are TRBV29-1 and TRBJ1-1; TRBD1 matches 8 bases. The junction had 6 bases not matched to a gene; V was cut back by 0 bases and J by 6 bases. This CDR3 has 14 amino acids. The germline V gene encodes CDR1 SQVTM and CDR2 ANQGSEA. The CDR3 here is CSVEDTGGRAEAFF. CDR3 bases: TGCAGCGTTGAAGATACAGGGGGAAGGGCTGAAGCTTTCTTT. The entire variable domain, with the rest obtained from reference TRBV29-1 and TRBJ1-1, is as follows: SAVISQKPSRDICQRGTSLTIQCQVDSQVTMMFWYRQQPGQSLTLIATANQGSEATYESGFVIDKFPISRPNLTFSTLTVSNMSPEDSSIYLCSVEDTGGRAEAFFGQGTRLTVV.

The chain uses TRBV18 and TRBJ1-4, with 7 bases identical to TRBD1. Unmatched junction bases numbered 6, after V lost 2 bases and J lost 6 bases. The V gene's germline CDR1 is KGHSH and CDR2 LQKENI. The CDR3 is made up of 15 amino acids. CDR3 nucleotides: TGTGCCAGCTCACCAAGGGGACAGAGCCATGAAAAACTGTTTTTT. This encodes CASSPRGQSHEKLFF.

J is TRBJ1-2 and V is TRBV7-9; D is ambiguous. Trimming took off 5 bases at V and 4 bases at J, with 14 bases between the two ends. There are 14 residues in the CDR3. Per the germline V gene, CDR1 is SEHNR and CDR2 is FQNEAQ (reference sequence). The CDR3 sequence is CASSAIDGSYGYTF. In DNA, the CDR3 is TGTGCCAGCAGCGCGATTGACGGGAGCTATGGCTACACCTTC.

The CDR3 loop is CSARGSGLLNTEAFF. CDR3 nucleotides: TGCAGTGCTAGGGGCTCGGGACTATTGAACACTGAAGCTTTCTTT. The V call is TRBV20-1, the J call TRBJ1-1, with D possibly matching TRBD1 (5 bases). V was pared by 3 bases and J by 0 bases, with 14 bases between. CDR1 is DFQATT, CDR2 SNEGSKA, per germline (reference sequence). The CDR3 sequence is 15 residues long.

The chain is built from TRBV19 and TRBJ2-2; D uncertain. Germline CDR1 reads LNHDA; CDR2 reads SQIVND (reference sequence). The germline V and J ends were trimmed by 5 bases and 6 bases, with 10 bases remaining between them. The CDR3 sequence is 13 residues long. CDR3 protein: CASSHAPPGELFF. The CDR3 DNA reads TGTGCCAGTAGTCATGCCCCGCCCGGGGAGCTGTTTTTT.

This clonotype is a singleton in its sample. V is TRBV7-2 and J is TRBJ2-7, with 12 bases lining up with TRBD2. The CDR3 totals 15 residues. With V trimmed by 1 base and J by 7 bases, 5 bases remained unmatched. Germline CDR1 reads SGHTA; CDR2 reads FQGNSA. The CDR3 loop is CASSLERLAGDEQYF. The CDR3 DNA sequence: TGTGCCAGCAGCTTAGAGAGACTAGCGGGAGATGAGCAGTACTTC.

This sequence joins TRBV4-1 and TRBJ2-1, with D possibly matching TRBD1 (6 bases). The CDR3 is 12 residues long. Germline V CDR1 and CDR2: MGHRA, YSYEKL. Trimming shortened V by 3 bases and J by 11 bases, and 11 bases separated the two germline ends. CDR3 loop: CASSQSGDKQFF. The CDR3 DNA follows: TGCGCCAGCAGCCAGTCAGGGGATAAGCAGTTCTTC.